The next 22 T cell receptor beta chains were all read from a single sample in a study of cytomegalovirus exposure and HLA in healthy donors. Some clones are missing from TCRdb's copy, which holds only in-frame ones; the method was immunoSEQ multiplex PCR. This sample has about 130,000 clones, with 85% to 90% found just once. The source material was PBMCs. Receptors were obtained from a man aged 25-45 years in good health and CMV-seronegative.

V and J are TRBV4-1 and TRBJ1-3, with D perhaps TRBD1 (6 bases). V lost 4 bases, J lost 3 bases, and 13 bases lay in between. This CDR3 is built from 15 residues. Germline V gives CDR1 MGHRA, CDR2 YSYEKL. DNA of the CDR3: TGCGCCAGCAGCCTGACAGGTTTGGGTGGAAACACCATATATTTT. It encodes CASSLTGLGGNTIYF.

The sample holds a few counts of this clone. The CDR3 protein is CASRGQFNSPLHF. CDR3 sequence (DNA): TGTGCCAGCAGGGGACAGTTTAATTCACCCCTCCACTTT. The chain links TRBV6-5 to TRBJ1-6; 7 nucleotides align to TRBD1. This CDR3 spans 13 amino acids. V trimming: 6 bases; J trimming: 6 bases; junction bases outside the gene matches: 2. Looked up from germline, CDR1 is MNHEY and CDR2 is SVGAGI.

The chain employs TRBV6-6 and TRBJ1-6, with D perhaps matching TRBD1 (5 bases). This CDR3 spans 14 amino acids. V was clipped by 2 bases and J by 10 bases, with 12 bases between them. CDR1 MNHNY and CDR2 SVGAGI come from the germline V gene (reference sequence). Written as DNA, the CDR3 is TGTGCCAGCAGTTACGGCCAGGGTTACTCACCCCTCCACTTT. Translated, it gives CASSYGQGYSPLHF.

The V gene is TRBV2, the J gene TRBJ1-5; D not resolved. This CDR3 spans 13 amino acids. The V gene lost 6 bases and the J gene lost 4 bases, with 10 bases spanning the gap. The germline CDR1 and CDR2 sequences are SNHLY and FYNNEI. The chain's CDR3 is CASRGSRNQPQHF. The DNA of the CDR3 is TGTGCCAGCAGGGGCAGCCGAAATCAGCCCCAGCATTTT. Combining the CDR3 with reference TRBV2 and TRBJ1-5 gives the whole variable domain EPEVTQTPSHQVTQMGQEVILRCVPISNHLYFYWYRQILGQKVEFLVSFYNNEISEKSEIFDDQFSVERPDGSNFTLKIRSTKLEDSAMYFCASRGSRNQPQHFGDGTRLSIL.

CDR3 nucleotides: TGCGCCAGCAGCTCCCGGACTAGCGGGGGACCCTACGAGCAGTACTTC. This gives the protein CASSSRTSGGPYEQYF. The V and J genes are TRBV5-1 and TRBJ2-7, with 13 bases identical to TRBD2. This CDR3 has 16 amino acids. Germline V gene data show CDR1 as SGHRS and CDR2 as YFSETQ. The J segment lost 2 bases and the V segment lost 3 bases, leaving 5 bases of the junction unmatched.

The count of this clone is one. This sequence joins TRBV7-9 and TRBJ2-2, with 8 bases that match TRBD1. Germline lookup yields CDR1 SEHNR and CDR2 FQNEAQ (reference sequence). The CDR3 spans 15 residues. With V trimmed by 6 bases and J by 3 bases, 6 bases remained unmatched. The CDR3 region is CASSKTGGYTGELFF. The DNA for the CDR3 is TGTGCCAGCAGTAAAACAGGGGGTTACACCGGGGAGCTGTTTTTT.

The V call is TRBV2, the J call TRBJ1-6, with D hard to call. Looked up from germline, CDR1 is SNHLY and CDR2 is FYNNEI. V was trimmed by 4 bases and J by 4 bases, leaving 17 bases between them. The CDR3 spans 17 residues. CDR3 in amino acids: CASSVIEGAGYNSPLHF. CDR3 sequence (DNA): TGTGCCAGCAGTGTGATCGAGGGAGCGGGTTATAATTCACCCCTCCACTTT.

V and J are TRBV28 and TRBJ2-5; TRBD1 matches 8 bases. This CDR3 has 14 amino acids. With 6 bases clipped from V and 5 bases from J, the junction kept 8 bases outside the gene matches. CDR1 MDHEN and CDR2 SYDVKM come from the germline V gene. The DNA for the CDR3 is TGTGCCAGCAGCAATGCGCAGGGGGCGGAGACCCAGTACTTC. Its protein product is CASSNAQGAETQYF.

The chain carries TRBV18 and TRBJ1-3; no clear D. The CDR3 is 16 amino acids. Trimming removed 0 bases from V and 0 bases from J, with 9 bases in between. In germline, CDR1 is KGHSH, CDR2 LQKENI. CDR3 amino acids: CASSPPLLSSGNTIYF. CDR3 bases: TGTGCCAGCTCACCACCACTTCTAAGCTCTGGAAACACCATATATTTT.

The J gene is TRBJ2-1, the V gene TRBV7-9; 8 bases map to TRBD1. The CDR3 loop spans 16 amino acids. Trimming at V came to 5 bases and at J to 5 bases, leaving 11 bases not matched to a gene. Germline-derived CDR1 and CDR2 are SEHNR and FQNEAQ (reference sequence). The CDR3 DNA follows: TGTGCCAGCAGCCCGCCCGGCAGGGGGCTTAACAATGAGCAGTTCTTC. Its protein is CASSPPGRGLNNEQFF.

The CDR3 sequence: CASSQDRGLGNTIYF. The CDR3, as DNA: TGCGCCAGCAGCCAAGACAGAGGGCTCGGAAACACCATATATTTT. The chain employs TRBV4-3 and TRBJ1-3; D is uncertain. This CDR3 contains 15 residues. Germline values: CDR1 LGHNA, CDR2 YSLEER. V lost 0 bases and J lost 4, with 10 bases in between.

The rearrangement links TRBV30 to TRBJ1-5, with a tentative D call TRBD1 (6 bases). The CDR3 has 15 amino acids. The germline gives CDR1 GTSNPN, CDR2 SVGIG (reference sequence). Trimming cost V 0 bases and J 5 bases, with 14 bases left between them. The CDR3 spells CAWSVVGGADQPQHF. As DNA, the CDR3 is TGTGCCTGGAGTGTAGTAGGGGGGGCAGATCAGCCCCAGCATTTT. The whole variable domain, filled in from reference TRBV30 and TRBJ1-5, reads SQTIHQWPATLVQPVGSPLSLECTVEGTSNPNLYWYRQAAGRGLQLLFYSVGIGQISSEVPQNLSASRPQDRQFILSSKKLLLSDSGFYLCAWSVVGGADQPQHFGDGTRLSIL.

The J gene is TRBJ2-2, the V gene TRBV10-3; 10 bases are a match to TRBD2. Germline CDR1 is ENHRY and CDR2 is SYGVKD. This CDR3 has 16 amino acids. V gave up 3 bases and J gave up 4 bases; unmatched junction bases: 5. In DNA form, the CDR3 reads TGTGCCATCAGTGATCCTAGCGGGGGTGGCACCGGGGAGCTGTTTTTT. Residues: CAISDPSGGGTGELFF.

This chain uses TRBV18 with TRBJ1-1; TRBD1 matches at 7 bases. The germline CDR1 and CDR2 sequences are KGHSH and LQKENI. The CDR3 has 13 residues. Germline trimming cut 5 bases from V and 1 base from J; bases unmatched to any gene: 1. The CDR3 sequence is CASSRDRNTEAFF. CDR3 in DNA: TGTGCCAGCTCAAGGGACAGGAACACTGAAGCTTTCTTT.

The chain carries TRBV7-8 and TRBJ1-1, with a weak D call TRBD1 (6 bases). The germline V gene encodes CDR1 SGHVS and CDR2 FQNEAQ. The V end was cut by 5 bases, the J end by 0 bases, with 16 bases between. The CDR3 spans 16 residues. The DNA of the CDR3 is TGTGCCAGCAGCCCCCGGGACACTTCTCTGAACACTGAAGCTTTCTTT. Its translation: CASSPRDTSLNTEAFF.

The genes are TRBV4-1 and TRBJ2-5; a possible D gene is TRBD1 (9 bases). The germline CDR1 and CDR2 sequences are MGHRA and YSYEKL. Trimming shortened V by 1 base and J by 3 bases, and 18 bases separated the two germline ends. The CDR3 sequence is 17 residues long. The CDR3 loop is CASSQVGQGLGKETQYF. In nucleotides, the CDR3 is TGCGCCAGCAGCCAAGTGGGACAGGGACTAGGAAAAGAGACCCAGTACTTC.

The chain is built from TRBV29-1 and TRBJ1-6; perhaps TRBD1 as D (6 bases). Trimming took off 4 bases at V and 4 bases at J, with 11 bases between the two ends. In germline, CDR1 is SQVTM, CDR2 ANQGSEA. The CDR3 runs to 14 residues. The CDR3 loop is CSVAQDRYNSPLHF. The DNA for the CDR3 is TGCAGCGTTGCCCAGGACAGATATAATTCACCCCTCCACTTT.

V usage is TRBV28 and J usage is TRBJ2-3; TRBD2 might be the D (6 bases). This CDR3 is built from 15 residues. Germline V gene lookup returns CDR1 MDHEN and CDR2 SYDVKM. Trimming removed 6 bases from V and 3 bases from J, with 16 bases in between. The CDR3 loop reads CASSQPGGGTDTQYF. The CDR3 nucleotides read TGTGCCAGCAGCCAACCCGGTGGGGGGACAGATACGCAGTATTTT. Full variable domain (rest looked up from reference TRBV28 and TRBJ2-3): DVKVTQSSRYLVKRTGEKVFLECVQDMDHENMFWYRQDPGLGLRLIYFSYDVKMKEKGDIPEGYSVSREKKERFSLILESASTNQTSMYLCASSQPGGGTDTQYFGPGTRLTVL.

V usage is TRBV2 and J usage is TRBJ2-7; 7 nucleotides line up with TRBD2. This CDR3 is 15 amino acids long. Germline V CDR1 and CDR2: SNHLY, FYNNEI. After removal of 6 bases from V and 2 bases from J, the junction contained 10 bases not matched to a gene. This CDR3 reads CASREGLTLAYEQYF. CDR3 coding DNA: TGTGCCAGCAGAGAGGGACTAACTCTAGCCTACGAGCAGTACTTC.

This chain joins TRBV28 and TRBJ1-2; TRBD1 is a possible D gene (6 bases). The germline CDR1 and CDR2 sequences are MDHEN and SYDVKM. CDR3 length: 10 residues. CDR3 sequence (DNA): TGTGGTACAGGGTACTATGGCTACACCTTC. This translates into CGTGYYGYTF.

V and J are TRBV6-1 and TRBJ1-4; 9 bases are shared with TRBD1. The germline V gene has CDR1 MNHNS and CDR2 SASEGT. The CDR3 is 19 residues long. The V segment lost 4 bases and the J segment 2 bases; nucleotides outside the gene matches: 14. DNA of the CDR3: TGTGCCAGCAGTGCCCGCTACCGGGACAGGGAGGTGACTAATGAAAAACTGTTTTTT. It codes for CASSARYRDREVTNEKLFF.

The chain couples TRBV7-8 to TRBJ2-7; D may be TRBD2 (6 bases). CDR3 size: 14 residues. The germline CDR1 and CDR2 sequences are SGHVS and FQNEAQ. Trimming stripped 1 base from V and 4 bases from J, with 11 bases between. In DNA form, the CDR3 reads TGTGCCAGCAGCTTAGATGGGCTAGCGTACGAGCAGTACTTC. It yields the protein CASSLDGLAYEQYF. The complete variable domain, with remaining parts taken from reference TRBV7-8 and TRBJ2-7, reads GAGVSQSPRYKVAKRGQDVALRCDPISGHVSLFWYQQALGQGPEFLTYFQNEAQLDKSGLPSDRFFAERPEGSVSTLKIQRTQQEDSAVYLCASSLDGLAYEQYFGPGTRLTVT.